Presented here are 5 T cell receptor beta chains from one specimen sequenced in a study of T cells after yellow fever vaccination. MiXCR, applied by TCRdb to the 5' RACE reads, yields one record per CDR3 protein. Here the sample spans 200,000 to 300,000 distinct CDR3 sequences, approximately 13% being singletons. The source material was CD4+ T cells sorted from PBMCs, sampled 45 days after the yellow fever booster vaccination. These receptors were obtained from a man aged 30 to 45 who received the YFV17D yellow fever vaccine.

This clonotype has at least ten counts. The chain recombines TRBV20-1 with TRBJ2-2; 7 bases map to TRBD2. Germline CDR1 DFQATT, CDR2 SNEGSKA (reference sequence). The V segment lost 6 bases and the J segment 4 bases; nucleotides outside the gene matches: 5. CDR3 length: 13 amino acids. The CDR3 loop is CSAPGLVTGELFF. In DNA form, the CDR3 reads TGCAGTGCCCCCGGACTAGTCACCGGGGAGCTGTTTTTT.

This clonotype was detected ten times or more. The chain employs TRBV3-1 and TRBJ2-5, with D unresolved. There are 15 residues in the CDR3. The V end lost 0 bases, the J end lost 4 bases, and 12 bases lay between the germline ends. Germline V lookup: CDR1 LGHDT, CDR2 YNNKEL (reference sequence). The CDR3 loop is CASSQDLWAGETQYF. CDR3 sequence (DNA): TGTGCCAGCAGCCAAGATCTCTGGGCAGGAGAGACCCAGTACTTC.

There are a few counts of this clonotype. The CDR3 sequence: CASSSPGLANVAGELFF. The CDR3 region has the DNA TGTGCCAGCAGCTCTCCGGGACTAGCGAATGTGGCCGGGGAGCTGTTTTTT. The chain links TRBV7-9 to TRBJ2-2, with 10 nucleotides matching TRBD2. Germline trimming cut 4 bases from V and 6 bases from J; bases unmatched to any gene: 11. The CDR3 length is 17 residues. Germline CDR1 is SEHNR and CDR2 is FQNEAQ (reference sequence).

This clonotype was detected many times. The V and J genes are TRBV20-1 and TRBJ2-7; the D gene is possibly TRBD1 (5 bases). Between the trimmed V and J ends, which lost 0 bases and 1 base, there was a span of 10 bases. CDR1 DFQATT and CDR2 SNEGSKA come from the germline V gene (reference sequence). The CDR3 loop spans 14 amino acids. CDR3 coding DNA: TGCAGTGCTAGAGAGCCAGGGATATCCTACGAGCAGTACTTC. Encoded protein: CSAREPGISYEQYF.

This chain joins TRBV7-8 and TRBJ2-1; D possibly corresponds to TRBD1 (6 bases). With 4 bases removed from V and 7 bases from J, the gap between germline ends came to 14 bases. Germline CDR1 is SGHVS and CDR2 is FQNEAQ. This CDR3 has 14 amino acids. The CDR3 DNA sequence: TGTGCCAGCAGCTCGAGGGAGAGGGGGAATGAGCAGTTCTTC. It specifies CASSSRERGNEQFF.